Each of the 23 T cell receptor beta chains below was sequenced from the same sample in a study of shared clonotypes between healthy human individuals. Only CD45RO-negative cells positively selected for CCR7 counted as naive CD8 cells, so terminally differentiated effector memory CD45RA+ cells were excluded. Produced via immunoSEQ multiplex PCR; TCRdb's table is partial and in-frame only. The repertoire consists of hundreds of thousands of clones, with approximately 96% occurring once and the leading ten covering less than 0.12%. Sequences were obtained from naive CD8+ T cells sorted from blood. The receptors were gathered from a woman in her twenties or thirties in good health.

The CDR3: CASSVAGSPQYF. For the CDR3, the DNA is TGTGCCAGCAGCGTAGCAGGTTCGCCCCAGTACTTC. The chain recombines TRBV9 with TRBJ2-5; no definite D call. Trimming left V 0 bases short and J 9 bases short, with 9 bases between. Looked up from germline, CDR1 is SGDLS and CDR2 is YYNGEE. This CDR3 is built from 12 residues.

This CDR3 reads CAISESATGPVGPQHF. The CDR3, as DNA: TGTGCCATCAGTGAGTCTGCGACAGGGCCCGTAGGGCCCCAGCATTTT. The chain uses TRBV10-3 and TRBJ1-5; TRBD1 agrees at 7 bases. V lost 0 bases and J lost 9; bases outside the gene matches: 11. Per germline, CDR1 ENHRY and CDR2 SYGVKD. The CDR3 contains 16 residues.

This chain joins TRBV9 and TRBJ2-3, with TRBD1 identical over 8 bases. Looked up from germline, CDR1 is SGDLS and CDR2 is YYNGEE. V was pared by 3 bases and J by 1 base, with 13 bases of the junction left unmatched. The CDR3 is made up of 18 amino acids. CDR3: CASSAPPLTGARTDTQYF. CDR3 sequence (DNA): TGTGCCAGCAGCGCCCCCCCTCTGACAGGGGCCCGCACAGATACGCAGTATTTT.

The chain carries TRBV9 and TRBJ1-4; D remains unclear. Germline V gives CDR1 SGDLS, CDR2 YYNGEE. V was shortened by 0 bases and J by 5 bases, with 17 bases between the two germline ends. CDR3 length: 17 amino acids. DNA of the CDR3: TGTGCCAGCAGCGTAGCGGCCAGCCCGGAAGAGAATGAAAAACTGTTTTTT. It codes for CASSVAASPEENEKLFF.

This clone was picked up one time. At the DNA level, this CDR3 is encoded by other sequences in the same sample as well. CDR3 DNA: TGTGCCAGCAGTTTATTAGGGCAGGGCTACGAGCAGTACTTC. Translation gives CASSLLGQGYEQYF. This sequence joins TRBV28 and TRBJ2-7; perhaps TRBD1 as D (5 bases). V was cut by 1 base and J by 3 bases, with 10 bases left in between. The CDR3 runs 14 residues. CDR1 MDHEN and CDR2 SYDVKM come from the germline V gene.

The chain uses TRBV7-6 and TRBJ1-4; 12 positions agree with TRBD1. The length of the CDR3 is 14 residues. V was pared by 4 bases and J by 8 bases, with 2 bases of the junction left unmatched. Looked up from germline, CDR1 is SGHVS and CDR2 is FNYEAQ. CDR3: CASSSGTGGEKLFF. The CDR3 DNA is TGTGCCAGCAGCTCCGGGACAGGGGGCGAAAAACTGTTTTTT.

A remark on this clone: Different DNA sequences within this sample yield the same CDR3. The chain carries TRBV9 and TRBJ2-1; D gene unclear. Germline V CDR1 and CDR2: SGDLS, YYNGEE. Trimming shortened V by 3 bases and J by 6 bases, and 1 base separated the two germline ends. This CDR3 contains 10 residues. The DNA for the CDR3 is TGTGCCAGCAGCGGCAATGAGCAGTTCTTC. Amino acids: CASSGNEQFF.

This sequence joins TRBV5-6 and TRBJ2-1; D gene unclear. Trimming cost V 2 bases and J 1 base, with 10 bases left between them. There are 15 residues in the CDR3. CDR1 SGHDT and CDR2 YYEEEE come from the germline V gene. CDR3 bases: TGTGCCAGCAGCTTTCTCTCTAGGTCCTACAATGAGCAGTTCTTC. It yields the protein CASSFLSRSYNEQFF.

The chain joins TRBV9 to TRBJ2-1; 8 positions agree with TRBD2. This CDR3 is built from 16 residues. After removal of 4 bases from V and 8 bases from J, the junction contained 14 bases not matched to a gene. Per the germline V gene, CDR1 is SGDLS and CDR2 is YYNGEE. The CDR3 region is CASSSGTGGPRDEQFF. The CDR3 DNA sequence: TGTGCCAGCAGCTCAGGAACGGGAGGGCCCCGCGATGAGCAGTTCTTC.

The chain joins TRBV28 to TRBJ2-5; tentative D call: TRBD1 (5 bases). Gene TRBJ2-7 matches the end of the DNA better, so the J call may be wrong. The CDR3 is 16 residues long. The germline gives CDR1 MDHEN, CDR2 SYDVKM. The DNA of the CDR3 is TGTGCCAGCAGTCCCCCCTCAGGGTCTCTCGGCTACGAGCAGTACTTC. Translating gives CASSPPSGSLGYEQYF.

The V gene is TRBV5-8, the J gene TRBJ2-7; D is ambiguous. V was pared by 4 bases and J by 6 bases, with 11 bases between. The CDR3 loop spans 12 amino acids. From germline, CDR1 is SGHTS and CDR2 YDEGEE. Here the CDR3 reads CASSPLPGEQYF. DNA for the CDR3: TGTGCCAGCAGCCCCCTCCCTGGCGAGCAGTACTTC.

This sequence joins TRBV7-9 and TRBJ1-2; the match to TRBD1 covers 8 bases. Per the germline V gene, CDR1 is SEHNR and CDR2 is FQNEAQ (reference sequence). This CDR3 spans 16 amino acids. J was trimmed by 5 bases and V by 5 bases; bases with no gene match: 13. In DNA form, the CDR3 reads TGTGCCAGCAGCCCAGGAAGCGAGACAGGGGTTTATGGCTACACCTTC. Translated: CASSPGSETGVYGYTF.

CDR3 sequence: CASNSGRHNEQFF. CDR3 DNA: TGTGCCAGCAACAGCGGGAGGCACAATGAGCAGTTCTTC. V and J are TRBV9 and TRBJ2-1; TRBD2 aligns across 9 bases. V dropped 6 bases and J dropped 5; count of bases not matched to a gene: 3. The CDR3 consists of 13 residues. Germline values: CDR1 SGDLS, CDR2 YYNGEE.

The chain has TRBV19 and TRBJ2-5; 11 nucleotides agree with TRBD2. The last part of the DNA fits TRBJ2-7 better; the J call may be wrong. Germline CDR1 and CDR2: LNHDA and SQIVND (reference sequence). CDR3 length: 15 amino acids. Written as DNA, the CDR3 is TGTGCCAGTAAGCCGGGACTAGCGGATTCCTACGAGCAGTACTTC. It specifies CASKPGLADSYEQYF.

The rearrangement joins TRBV4-1 to TRBJ2-1; D is possibly TRBD1 (6 bases). This CDR3 is 15 amino acids long. The V gene's germline CDR1 is MGHRA and CDR2 YSYEKL. Trimming took off 1 base at V and 5 bases at J, with 12 bases between the two ends. The CDR3 protein is CASSQAQGRNNEQFF. The DNA of the CDR3 is TGCGCCAGCAGCCAAGCACAGGGCCGGAACAATGAGCAGTTCTTC.

The rearrangement links TRBV10-2 to TRBJ2-5; possibly TRBD2 for D (6 bases). The CDR3 loop spans 16 amino acids. CDR1 is WSHSY and CDR2 is SAAADI in the germline V gene. Trimming took off 0 bases at V and 4 bases at J, with 15 bases between the two ends. The CDR3: CASSESAGLGRETQYF. The CDR3 DNA is TGCGCCAGCAGTGAGTCGGCGGGGTTGGGCCGAGAGACCCAGTACTTC.

The genes are TRBV7-8 and TRBJ2-1; 8 bases line up with TRBD2. Germline assignment: CDR1 SGHVS and CDR2 FQNEAQ. CDR3 length equals 14 residues. Trimming took 7 bases from V and 8 from J; bases not matched to a gene: 10. In DNA form, the CDR3 reads TGTGCCAGCACTCTAGCGGGTAGGGTGGATGAGCAGTTCTTC. Translation gives CASTLAGRVDEQFF.

The rearrangement uses TRBV2 and TRBJ2-3; a weak D match, TRBD1 (5 bases). Germline V CDR1 and CDR2: SNHLY, FYNNEI. Trimming took off 7 bases at V and 3 bases at J, with 23 bases between the two ends. This CDR3 has 17 residues. The CDR3 region is CASTHKGLDKATDTQYF. DNA for the CDR3: TGTGCCAGCACCCACAAGGGCCTGGACAAGGCGACAGATACGCAGTATTTT.

The rearrangement links TRBV27 to TRBJ2-7, with 7 nucleotides matching TRBD2. After removal of 6 bases from V and 4 bases from J, the junction contained 6 bases not matched to a gene. There are 13 residues in the CDR3. Germline V gene sequence: CDR1 MNHEY, CDR2 SMNVEV (reference sequence). CDR3 in amino acids: CASSGTNGYEQYF. Written as DNA, the CDR3 is TGTGCCAGCAGCGGGACTAACGGTTACGAGCAGTACTTC.

This chain links TRBV11-3 with TRBJ2-3; TRBD2 matches at 10 bases. The CDR3 consists of 20 residues. Germline CDR1 and CDR2: SGHNT and YENEEA. V was clipped by 5 bases and J by 7 bases; unmatched bases: 24. DNA for the CDR3: TGTGCCAGCAGCCACGACCGGGGCCAGCGGGAGGGCCTCGAGGTGAATACGCAGTATTTT. This gives the protein CASSHDRGQREGLEVNTQYF.

Concerning this clone itself: An end of the junction does not agree with germline; a read error may underlie this. V is TRBV7-7 and J is TRBJ2-1; 7 bases line up with TRBD2. The CDR3 length is 14 residues. Germline-derived CDR1 and CDR2 are SSHAT and FNYEAQ (reference sequence). Here the CDR3 reads CASSLDASGNEQFF. The CDR3 DNA sequence: TGTGCCAGCAGTTTAGATGCTAGCGGCAATGAGCAGTTCTTC.

The chain carries TRBV6-5 and TRBJ1-1; no reliable D call. This CDR3 spans 15 amino acids. Germline V gene lookup returns CDR1 MNHEY and CDR2 SVGAGI. Deletions cut 0 bases from V and 0 bases from J, with 8 bases between. The CDR3 protein is CASSYSRIMNTEAFF. CDR3 coding DNA: TGTGCCAGCAGTTACTCAAGGATCATGAACACTGAAGCTTTCTTT.

The chain combines TRBV28 with TRBJ2-1; 14 positions match TRBD2. Trimming cost V 4 bases and J 14 bases; bases outside gene matches: 7. Germline-derived CDR1 and CDR2 are MDHEN and SYDVKM. The CDR3 runs to 14 residues. DNA of the CDR3: TGTGCCAGCAGTTCATCGGGACTAGCGGGAGTAAAGTTCTTC. Translated, it gives CASSSSGLAGVKFF.